One and the same sample provided the 19 T cell receptor beta chains below, sequenced in a study of cytomegalovirus exposure and HLA in healthy donors. PCR was performed using 60 Vbeta and 13 Jbeta primers. TCRdb's table, derived via immunoSEQ multiplex PCR, lists solely in-frame clones and lacks some. The top ten clones hold 4.1% of a sample with approximately 150,000 clones, roughly 80% of them seen once. Sequenced input: PBMCs. The receptors derive from a man aged 50-60 years in good health and CMV-seropositive.

This clone was seen only once. The chain combines TRBV29-1 with TRBJ2-1; TRBD2 agrees at 7 bases. V lost 6 bases, J lost 2 bases, and 13 bases stayed unmatched. Germline lookup yields CDR1 SQVTM and CDR2 ANQGSEA. There are 16 residues in the CDR3. This CDR3 is CSVGGTAPPTYNEQFF. CDR3 coding DNA: TGCAGCGTCGGGGGGACGGCGCCGCCAACCTACAATGAGCAGTTCTTC.

The chain joins TRBV7-2 to TRBJ1-3; D remains unclear. CDR1 is SGHTA, CDR2 FQGNSA, per germline. This CDR3 is 16 amino acids long. The germline V and J ends were trimmed by 1 base and 0 bases, with 10 bases remaining between them. CDR3 in DNA: TGTGCCAGCAGCTTAGGGCCTAGAAGCTCTGGAAACACCATATATTTT. Translating gives CASSLGPRSSGNTIYF.

The V gene is TRBV15, the J gene TRBJ2-1; possibly TRBD2 for D (6 bases). The CDR3 consists of 16 residues. Germline CDR1 LNHNV, CDR2 YYDKDF (reference sequence). V lost 0 bases and J lost 0, with 9 bases in between. Written as DNA, the CDR3 is TGTGCCACCAGCAGAGATGTCGGGGGCTCCTACAATGAGCAGTTCTTC. Its translation is CATSRDVGGSYNEQFF.

This clone turned up a few times. The J gene is TRBJ2-5, the V gene TRBV7-6, with 7 bases lining up with TRBD1. The better agreement between TRBJ2-7 and the DNA end casts doubt on the J call. The CDR3 is 15 residues long. Germline values: CDR1 SGHVS, CDR2 FNYEAQ. DNA of the CDR3: TGTGCCAGCAGCATACAACCGGGACAGCCCTACGAGCAGTACTTC. This codes for CASSIQPGQPYEQYF.

This chain links TRBV7-9 with TRBJ1-1; D is perhaps TRBD1 (5 bases). This CDR3 is built from 16 residues. Germline V gene lookup returns CDR1 SEHNR and CDR2 FQNEAQ (reference sequence). Trimming removed 2 bases at V and 0 bases at J, with 13 bases between. The CDR3 sequence: CASSLRRQTMNTEAFF. CDR3 nucleotides: TGTGCCAGCAGCTTAAGGAGACAGACCATGAACACTGAAGCTTTCTTT.

The chain has TRBV15 and TRBJ2-2; tentative D call: TRBD2 (6 bases). This CDR3 has 13 residues. The germline gives CDR1 LNHNV, CDR2 YYDKDF (reference sequence). The V end was cut by 6 bases, the J end by 5 bases, with 10 bases between. CDR3 sequence: CATRTGETGELFF. In DNA, the CDR3 is TGTGCCACCAGAACGGGAGAGACCGGGGAGCTGTTTTTT.

This clone was seen more than once but under ten times. The CDR3 sequence is CASRSGRGMNTEAFF. The DNA for the CDR3 is TGTGCCAGCAGATCAGGGCGGGGGATGAACACTGAAGCTTTCTTT. The rearrangement joins TRBV7-9 to TRBJ1-1; maybe TRBD1 (5 bases). Germline assignment: CDR1 SEHNR and CDR2 FQNEAQ (reference sequence). This CDR3 spans 15 amino acids. V was clipped by 6 bases and J by 0 bases, with 14 bases between them.

This rearrangement joins TRBV15 to TRBJ1-1; TRBD1 agrees at 8 bases. The germline V gene encodes CDR1 LNHNV and CDR2 YYDKDF (reference sequence). V was pared by 0 bases and J by 5 bases, with 5 bases of the junction left unmatched. The CDR3 consists of 15 residues. The CDR3 sequence is CATSRDGQGKTEAFF. The CDR3 DNA reads TGTGCCACCAGCAGAGACGGACAGGGCAAAACTGAAGCTTTCTTT. Combining the CDR3 with reference TRBV15 and TRBJ1-1 gives the whole variable domain DAMVIQNPRYQVTQFGKPVTLSCSQTLNHNVMYWYQQKSSQAPKLLFHYYDKDFNNEADTPDNFQSRRPNTSFCFLDIRSPGLGDTAMYLCATSRDGQGKTEAFFGQGTRLTVV.

The chain links TRBV15 to TRBJ2-2; 10 bases map to TRBD2. V shed 0 bases, J shed 4 bases, and the junction held 11 bases outside the gene matches. Germline V gives CDR1 LNHNV, CDR2 YYDKDF (reference sequence). This CDR3 contains 19 residues. The CDR3 spells CATSREGWQREGVTGELFF. DNA of the CDR3: TGTGCCACCAGCAGAGAAGGGTGGCAGCGGGAGGGCGTCACCGGGGAGCTGTTTTTT.

V gene TRBV11-2 combines with J gene TRBJ2-6; 8 positions agree with TRBD2. The junction had 6 bases not matched to a gene; V was cut back by 5 bases and J by 3 bases. Germline assignment: CDR1 SGHAT and CDR2 FQNNGV. This CDR3 contains 16 residues. Here the CDR3 DNA reads TGTGCCAGCAGCCAAGCGGGGGTTAGTGGGGCCAACGTCCTGACTTTC. The encoded protein is CASSQAGVSGANVLTF.

The chain links TRBV4-2 to TRBJ1-1; no firm D call. Germline V gene sequence: CDR1 LGHNA, CDR2 YNFKEQ. V lost 1 base to trimming and J lost 4 bases, with 13 bases between them. CDR3 length equals 15 residues. The CDR3 sequence is CASSQGPAGSTEAFF. In DNA, the CDR3 is TGTGCCAGCAGCCAAGGCCCCGCGGGGAGCACTGAAGCTTTCTTT.

The chain carries TRBV29-1 and TRBJ2-7, with D possibly matching TRBD1 (5 bases). The germline gives CDR1 SQVTM, CDR2 ANQGSEA. The CDR3 extends over 13 amino acids. Trimming left V 0 bases short and J 2 bases short, with 8 bases between. In nucleotides, the CDR3 is TGCAGCGTTGAAGATACAGGAACCTACGAGCAGTACTTC. It is translated as CSVEDTGTYEQYF.

The CDR3 region is CASSLGLAAASNYEQYF. The CDR3, as DNA: TGCGCCAGCAGCTTGGGGCTAGCGGCCGCGTCGAACTACGAGCAGTACTTC. The rearrangement joins TRBV5-1 to TRBJ2-7; 7 bases fit TRBD2. CDR3 size: 17 residues. Trimming cost V 0 bases and J 3 bases; bases outside gene matches: 12. Per the germline V gene, CDR1 is SGHRS and CDR2 is YFSETQ.

CDR3: CASSFGWQGHEQFF. In nucleotides, the CDR3 is TGTGCCAGCAGCTTTGGCTGGCAGGGCCATGAGCAGTTCTTC. The chain recombines TRBV5-4 with TRBJ2-1; TRBD1 is a possible D gene (5 bases). Per germline, CDR1 SGHNT and CDR2 YYREEE (reference sequence). The CDR3 loop spans 14 amino acids. V was shortened by 2 bases and J by 8 bases, with 14 bases between the two germline ends.

The chain recombines TRBV7-2 with TRBJ2-3; a weak D match, TRBD2 (7 bases). Germline assignment: CDR1 SGHTA and CDR2 FQGNSA. V gave up 1 base and J gave up 0 bases, with 11 bases separating them. The CDR3 is 16 residues long. CDR3 nucleotides: TGTGCCAGCAGCTTAGAGAGGGGGGGAAGCACAGATACGCAGTATTTT. This encodes CASSLERGGSTDTQYF. Full variable domain (outside the CDR3, taken from reference TRBV7-2 and TRBJ2-3): GAGVSQSPSNKVTEKGKDVELRCDPISGHTALYWYRQSLGQGLEFLIYFQGNSAPDKSGLPSDRFSAERTGGSVSTLTIQRTQQEDSAVYLCASSLERGGSTDTQYFGPGTRLTVL.

V is TRBV7-9 and J is TRBJ1-2; D might be TRBD1 (6 bases). V lost 3 bases to trimming and J lost 2 bases, with 10 bases between them. Germline CDR1 SEHNR, CDR2 FQNEAQ (reference sequence). This CDR3 contains 14 residues. The CDR3 is CASSFRQGNYGYTF. The CDR3 DNA is TGTGCCAGCAGCTTCCGGCAGGGGAACTATGGCTACACCTTC.

The genes are TRBV30 and TRBJ2-1; TRBD2 matches at 13 bases. Trimming at V came to 1 base and at J to 3 bases, leaving 6 bases not matched to a gene. CDR1 and CDR2 (germline): GTSNPN, SVGIG (reference sequence). CDR3 length: 17 residues. In DNA form, the CDR3 reads TGTGCCTGGAGTGGTAGACTAGCGGGGGGCGTCTACAATGAGCAGTTCTTC. It translates to CAWSGRLAGGVYNEQFF. Variable domain in full (rest from reference TRBV30 and TRBJ2-1): SQTIHQWPATLVQPVGSPLSLECTVEGTSNPNLYWYRQAAGRGLQLLFYSVGIGQISSEVPQNLSASRPQDRQFILSSKKLLLSDSGFYLCAWSGRLAGGVYNEQFFGPGTRLTVL.

The V gene is TRBV29-1, the J gene TRBJ2-2; 8 bases match TRBD1. Germline CDR1 is SQVTM and CDR2 is ANQGSEA. The CDR3 consists of 14 residues. J was trimmed by 7 bases and V by 5 bases; bases with no gene match: 9. As DNA, the CDR3 is TGCAGCGTTATGGACAGGGCCTGGATCGGGGAGCTGTTTTTT. Amino acid sequence: CSVMDRAWIGELFF.

This chain links TRBV7-2 with TRBJ1-2; D gene uncertain. The CDR3 length is 13 residues. Germline CDR1 SGHTA, CDR2 FQGNSA. The V end was cut by 5 bases, the J end by 2 bases, with 9 bases between. The CDR3 is CASSQSGNYGYTF. CDR3 DNA: TGTGCCAGCAGCCAGAGCGGGAACTATGGCTACACCTTC.